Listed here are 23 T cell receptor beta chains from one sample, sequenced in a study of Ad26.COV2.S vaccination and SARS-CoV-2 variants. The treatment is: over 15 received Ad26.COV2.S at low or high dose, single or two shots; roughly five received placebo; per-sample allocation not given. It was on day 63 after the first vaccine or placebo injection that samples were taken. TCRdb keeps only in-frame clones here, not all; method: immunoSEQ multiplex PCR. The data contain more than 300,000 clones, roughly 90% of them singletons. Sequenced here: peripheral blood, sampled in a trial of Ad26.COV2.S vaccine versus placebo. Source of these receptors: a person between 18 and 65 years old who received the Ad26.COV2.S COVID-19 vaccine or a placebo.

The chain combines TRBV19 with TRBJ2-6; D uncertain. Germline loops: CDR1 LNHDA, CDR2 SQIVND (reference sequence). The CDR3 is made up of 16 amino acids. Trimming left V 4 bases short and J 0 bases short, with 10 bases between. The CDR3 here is CASSNGRNSGANVLTF. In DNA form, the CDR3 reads TGTGCCAGTAGTAACGGACGGAACTCTGGGGCCAACGTCCTGACTTTC.

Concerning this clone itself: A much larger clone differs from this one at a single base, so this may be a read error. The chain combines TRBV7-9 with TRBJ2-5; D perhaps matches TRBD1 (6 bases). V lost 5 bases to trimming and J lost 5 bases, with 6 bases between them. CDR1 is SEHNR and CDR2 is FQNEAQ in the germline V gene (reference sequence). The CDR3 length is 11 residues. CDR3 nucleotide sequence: TGTGCCAGCAGCCAGGGGGAGACCCAGTACTTC. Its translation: CASSQGETQYF. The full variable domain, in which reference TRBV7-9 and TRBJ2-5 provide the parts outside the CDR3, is DTGVSQNPRHKITKRGQNVTFRCDPISEHNRLYWYRQTLGQGPEFLTYFQNEAQLEKSRLLSDRFSAERPKGSFSTLEIQRTEQGDSAMYLCASSQGETQYFGPGTRLLVL.

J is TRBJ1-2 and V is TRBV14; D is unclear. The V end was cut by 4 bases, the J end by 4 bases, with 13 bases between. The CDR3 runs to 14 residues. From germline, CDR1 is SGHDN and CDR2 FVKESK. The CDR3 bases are TGTGCCAGCAGCCCCCGCACAGAAAGCTATGGCTACACCTTC. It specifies CASSPRTESYGYTF.

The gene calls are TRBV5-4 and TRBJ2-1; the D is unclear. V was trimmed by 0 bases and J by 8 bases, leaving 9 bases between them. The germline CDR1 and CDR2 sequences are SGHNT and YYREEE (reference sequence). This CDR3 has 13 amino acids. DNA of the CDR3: TGTGCCAGCAGCTTGGCTTGGTCCGATGAGCAGTTCTTC. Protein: CASSLAWSDEQFF.

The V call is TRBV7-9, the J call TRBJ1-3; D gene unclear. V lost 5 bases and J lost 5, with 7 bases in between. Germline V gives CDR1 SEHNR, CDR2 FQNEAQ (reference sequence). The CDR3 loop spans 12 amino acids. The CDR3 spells CASSPPRNTIYF. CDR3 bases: TGTGCCAGCAGCCCCCCCCGAAACACCATATATTTT. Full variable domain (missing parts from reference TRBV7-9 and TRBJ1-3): DTGVSQNPRHKITKRGQNVTFRCDPISEHNRLYWYRQTLGQGPEFLTYFQNEAQLEKSRLLSDRFSAERPKGSFSTLEIQRTEQGDSAMYLCASSPPRNTIYFGEGSWLTVV.

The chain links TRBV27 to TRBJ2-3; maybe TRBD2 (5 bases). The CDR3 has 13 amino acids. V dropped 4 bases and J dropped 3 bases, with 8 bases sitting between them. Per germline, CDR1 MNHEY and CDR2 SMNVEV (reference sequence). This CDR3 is CASSSWRTDTQYF. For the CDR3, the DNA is TGTGCCAGCAGTTCCTGGAGGACAGATACGCAGTATTTT.

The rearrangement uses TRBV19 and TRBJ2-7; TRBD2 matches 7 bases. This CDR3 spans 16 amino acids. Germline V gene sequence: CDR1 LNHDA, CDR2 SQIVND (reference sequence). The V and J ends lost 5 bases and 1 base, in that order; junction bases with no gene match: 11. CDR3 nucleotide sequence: TGTGCCAGTAGTCCCTCGGCGGGGGTATTATCCTACGAGCAGTACTTC. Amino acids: CASSPSAGVLSYEQYF.

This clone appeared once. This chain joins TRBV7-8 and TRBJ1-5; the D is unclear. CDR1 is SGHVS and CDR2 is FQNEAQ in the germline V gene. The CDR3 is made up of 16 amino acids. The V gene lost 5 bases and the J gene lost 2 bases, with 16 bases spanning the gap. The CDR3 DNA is TGTGCCAGCAGCCAATATGACATCGCGGGCAATCAGCCCCAGCATTTT. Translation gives CASSQYDIAGNQPQHF.

The CDR3, as DNA: TGTGCCATCAGCCCAGACAGGGACACCTACGAGCAGTACTTC. This encodes CAISPDRDTYEQYF. The chain carries TRBV10-3 and TRBJ2-7; 7 bases are shared with TRBD1. The CDR3 has 14 residues. J gave up 2 bases and V 6 bases, and 7 bases lay outside the gene matches. Germline V lookup: CDR1 ENHRY, CDR2 SYGVKD.

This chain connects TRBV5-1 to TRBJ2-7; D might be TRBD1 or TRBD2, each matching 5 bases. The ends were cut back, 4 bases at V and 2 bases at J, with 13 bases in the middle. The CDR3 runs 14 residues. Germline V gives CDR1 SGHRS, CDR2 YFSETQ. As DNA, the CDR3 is TGCGCCAGCAGCCCTGGGACGGCTACCTACGAGCAGTACTTC. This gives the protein CASSPGTATYEQYF.

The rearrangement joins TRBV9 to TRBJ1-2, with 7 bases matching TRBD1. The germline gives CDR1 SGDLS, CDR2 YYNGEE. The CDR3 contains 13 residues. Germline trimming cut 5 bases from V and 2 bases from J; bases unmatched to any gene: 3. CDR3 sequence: CASSLQGNYGYTF. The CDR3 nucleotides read TGTGCCAGCAGTTTACAGGGGAACTATGGCTACACCTTC.

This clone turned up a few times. CDR3 in DNA: TGCAGCGTTGAAGATTGGACAGACGCGAACACCGGGGAGCTGTTTTTT. Translating gives CSVEDWTDANTGELFF. The rearrangement links TRBV29-1 to TRBJ2-2; a possible D gene is TRBD1 (6 bases). The CDR3 is made up of 16 amino acids. Germline CDR1 is SQVTM and CDR2 is ANQGSEA. V shed 0 bases and J shed 0 bases, with 11 bases lying between them.

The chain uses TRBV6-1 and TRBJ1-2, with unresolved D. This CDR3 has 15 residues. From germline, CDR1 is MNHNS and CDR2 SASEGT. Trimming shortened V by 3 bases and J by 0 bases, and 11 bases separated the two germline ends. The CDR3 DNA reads TGTGCCAGCAGTGACGGAAGCGCGCCTAACTATGGCTACACCTTC. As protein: CASSDGSAPNYGYTF.

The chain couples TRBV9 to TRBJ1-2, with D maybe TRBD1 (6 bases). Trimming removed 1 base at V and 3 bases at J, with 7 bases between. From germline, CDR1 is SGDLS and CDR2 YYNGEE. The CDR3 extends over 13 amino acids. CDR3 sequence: CASSVKGDYGYTF. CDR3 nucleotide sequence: TGTGCCAGCAGCGTAAAGGGGGACTATGGCTACACCTTC.

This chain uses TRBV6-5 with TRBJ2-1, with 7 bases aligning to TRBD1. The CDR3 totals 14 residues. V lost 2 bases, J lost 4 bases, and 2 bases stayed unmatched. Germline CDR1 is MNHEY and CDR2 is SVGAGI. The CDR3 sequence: CASSYRGLYNEQFF. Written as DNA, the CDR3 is TGTGCCAGCAGTTACAGGGGGCTGTACAATGAGCAGTTCTTC.

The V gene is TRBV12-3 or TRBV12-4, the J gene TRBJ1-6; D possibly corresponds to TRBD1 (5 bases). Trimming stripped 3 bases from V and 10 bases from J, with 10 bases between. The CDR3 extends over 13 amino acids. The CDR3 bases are TGTGCCAGCAGTTTGGGAGGGGCCTCACCCCTCCACTTT. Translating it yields CASSLGGASPLHF.

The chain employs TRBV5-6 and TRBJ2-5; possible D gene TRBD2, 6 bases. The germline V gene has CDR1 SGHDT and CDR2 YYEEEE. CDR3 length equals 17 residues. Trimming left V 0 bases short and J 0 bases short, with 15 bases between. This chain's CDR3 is CASSLVRDWEYQETQYF. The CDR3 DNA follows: TGTGCCAGCAGCTTGGTTCGGGACTGGGAGTACCAAGAGACCCAGTACTTC.

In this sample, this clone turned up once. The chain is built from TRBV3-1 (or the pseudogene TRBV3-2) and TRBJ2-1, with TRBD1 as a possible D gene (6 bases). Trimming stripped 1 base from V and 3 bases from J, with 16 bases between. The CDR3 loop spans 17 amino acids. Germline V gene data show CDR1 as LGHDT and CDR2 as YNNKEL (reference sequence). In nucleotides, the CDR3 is TGTGCCAGCAGCCAAGCAAGCAGGGGATACGACTACAATGAGCAGTTCTTC. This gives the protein CASSQASRGYDYNEQFF.

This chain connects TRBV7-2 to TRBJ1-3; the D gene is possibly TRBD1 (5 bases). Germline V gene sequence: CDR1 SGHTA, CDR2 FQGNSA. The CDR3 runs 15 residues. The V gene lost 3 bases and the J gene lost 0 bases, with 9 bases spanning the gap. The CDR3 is CASSFGDLSGNTIYF. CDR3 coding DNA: TGTGCCAGCAGCTTTGGGGACCTCTCTGGAAACACCATATATTTT.

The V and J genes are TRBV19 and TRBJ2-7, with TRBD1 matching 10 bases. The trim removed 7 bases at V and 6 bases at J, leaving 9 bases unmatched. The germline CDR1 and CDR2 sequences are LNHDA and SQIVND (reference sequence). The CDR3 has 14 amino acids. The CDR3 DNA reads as TGTGCCAGTAAAATCGCCGGGACAGGGGTCGAGCAGTACTTC. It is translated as CASKIAGTGVEQYF. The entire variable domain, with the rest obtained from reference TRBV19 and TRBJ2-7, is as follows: DGGITQSPKYLFRKEGQNVTLSCEQNLNHDAMYWYRQDPGQGLRLIYYSQIVNDFQKGDIAEGYSVSREKKESFPLTVTSAQKNPTAFYLCASKIAGTGVEQYFGPGTRLTVT.

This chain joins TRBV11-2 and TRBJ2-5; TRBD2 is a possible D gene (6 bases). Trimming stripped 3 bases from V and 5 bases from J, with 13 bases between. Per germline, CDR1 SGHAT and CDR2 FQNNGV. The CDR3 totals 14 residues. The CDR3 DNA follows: TGTGCCAGCAGCTTTACTCGCGGGACGGAGACCCAGTACTTC. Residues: CASSFTRGTETQYF.

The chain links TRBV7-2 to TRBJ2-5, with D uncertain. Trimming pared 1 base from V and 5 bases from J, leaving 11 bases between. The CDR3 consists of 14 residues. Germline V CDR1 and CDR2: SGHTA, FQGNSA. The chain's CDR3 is CASSLDILGETQYF. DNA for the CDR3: TGTGCCAGCAGCTTAGACATCCTTGGGGAGACCCAGTACTTC.

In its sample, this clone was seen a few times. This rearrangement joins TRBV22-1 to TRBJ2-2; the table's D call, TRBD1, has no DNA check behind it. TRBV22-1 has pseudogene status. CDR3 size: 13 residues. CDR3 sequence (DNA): TGTCCTGGGAGCGCACAGGGGACCGGGGAGCTGTTTTTT. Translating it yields CPGSAQGTGELFF.